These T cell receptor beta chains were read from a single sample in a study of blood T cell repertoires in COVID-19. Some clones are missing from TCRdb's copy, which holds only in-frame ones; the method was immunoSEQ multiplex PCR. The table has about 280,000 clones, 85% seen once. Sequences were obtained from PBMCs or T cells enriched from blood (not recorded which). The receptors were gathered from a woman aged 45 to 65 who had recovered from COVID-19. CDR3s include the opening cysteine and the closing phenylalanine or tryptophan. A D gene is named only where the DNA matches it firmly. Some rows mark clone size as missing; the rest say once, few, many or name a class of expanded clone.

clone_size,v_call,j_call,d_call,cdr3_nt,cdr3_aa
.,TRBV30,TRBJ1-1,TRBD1,TGTGCCGAACAGGGGGCCGGGTTTGACACTGAAGCTTTCTTT,CAEQGAGFDTEAFF
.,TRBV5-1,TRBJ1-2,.,TGCGCCAGCAGCTTGGGAGGGTCAGGATCCCACTATGGCTACACCTTC,CASSLGGSGSHYGYTF
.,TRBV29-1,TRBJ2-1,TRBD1,TGCAGCGGTATTGGACAGGGCTACAATGAGCAGTTCTTC,CSGIGQGYNEQFF
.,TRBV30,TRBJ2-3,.,TGTGCCTGGAGGACTACAGTTACGCAGTATTTT,CAWRTTVTQYF
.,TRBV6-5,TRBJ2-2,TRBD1,TGTGCCAGCCTAGCCGGGACAGGGGACACCGGGGAGCTGTTTTTT,CASLAGTGDTGELFF
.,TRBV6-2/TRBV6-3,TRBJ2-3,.,TGTGCCAGCAGTTATGGGTCAGCGATGGCAGATACGCAGTATTTT,CASSYGSAMADTQYF
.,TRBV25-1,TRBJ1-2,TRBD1,TGTGCCAGCAGTGCGACAGGGTATAACTATGGCTACACCTTC,CASSATGYNYGYTF
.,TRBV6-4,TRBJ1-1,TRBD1,TGTGCCAGCAGTGTAAACAGGGGAAACACTGAAGCTTTCTTT,CASSVNRGNTEAFF
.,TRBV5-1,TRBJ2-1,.,TGCGCCAGCAGCCCCCTCCGTTCCTACAATGAGCAGTTCTTC,CASSPLRSYNEQFF
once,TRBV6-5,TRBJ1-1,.,TGTGCCAGCAGCTCCCGCGCTATGAACACTGAAGCTTTCTTT,CASSSRAMNTEAFF
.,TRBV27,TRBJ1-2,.,TGTGCCAGCAGTTTAGAGGCAGACGGGATAGGTGGCTACACCTTC,CASSLEADGIGGYTF
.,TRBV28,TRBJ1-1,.,TGTGCCAGCAGTTTTCTAAAAGAGGGTAAAGCTTTCTTT,CASSFLKEGKAFF
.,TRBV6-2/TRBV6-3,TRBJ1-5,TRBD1,TGTGCCAGCAGTTATCGGACAGGGGGCGATCAGCCCCAGCATTTT,CASSYRTGGDQPQHF
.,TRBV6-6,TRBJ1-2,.,TGTGCCAGCAGGCCTGCTCCGGGACAAATCTATGGCTACACCTTC,CASRPAPGQIYGYTF
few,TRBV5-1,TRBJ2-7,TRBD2,TGCGCCAGCAGCTTGGGTGGGACTAGCGGCTACGAGCAGTACTTC,CASSLGGTSGYEQYF
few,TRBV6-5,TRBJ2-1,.,TGTGCCAGCGGGGGGGCACGATACAATGAGCAGTTCTTC,CASGGARYNEQFF
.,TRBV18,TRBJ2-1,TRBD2,TGTGCCAGCTCACGACCTTGGACTAGCGGGGACAATGAGCAGTTCTTC,CASSRPWTSGDNEQFF
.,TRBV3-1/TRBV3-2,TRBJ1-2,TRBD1,TGTGCCAGCAGCCAAACAGGGGGTCACTATGGCTACACCTTC,CASSQTGGHYGYTF
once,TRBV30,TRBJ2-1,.,TGTGCCTGGACAGGATTGGACAATGAGCAGTTCTTC,CAWTGLDNEQFF
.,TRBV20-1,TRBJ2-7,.,TGCAGTGCTAGATCAGCGTACGAGCAGTACTTC,CSARSAYEQYF
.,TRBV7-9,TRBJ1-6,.,TGTGCCAGCAGCTTAAGCGGGGGGTTGCCCCTCCACTTT,CASSLSGGLPLHF
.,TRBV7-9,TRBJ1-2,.,TGTGCCAGCAGCCCTGAGACGACTGGGGCTTTTGGCTACACCTTC,CASSPETTGAFGYTF
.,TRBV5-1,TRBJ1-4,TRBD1,TGCGCCACCAGACCGGGACAGGGGTTTGAAAAACTGTTTTTT,CATRPGQGFEKLFF
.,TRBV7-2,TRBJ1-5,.,TGTGCCAGCAGGGGGGCAGGCAGCAATCAGCCCCAGCATTTT,CASRGAGSNQPQHF
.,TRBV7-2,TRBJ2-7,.,TGTGCCAGCAGCTCAGGACAGCGCTACGAGCAGTACTTC,CASSSGQRYEQYF
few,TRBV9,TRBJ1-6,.,TGTGCCAGCAGCGTCGACAGGATTAATTCACCCCTCCACTTT,CASSVDRINSPLHF